This TCR beta chain was sequenced during a study of blood T cell repertoires in COVID-19. Here immunoSEQ multiplex PCR was the method, and the copy in TCRdb shows in-frame clones only, minus some. The sample has 200,000 to 250,000 clones; about 80% are singletons. The CDR3 has 11 amino acids. Germline CDR1 reads SGHTA; CDR2 reads FQGNSA. The V end was cut by 4 bases, the J end by 5 bases, with 2 bases between. This receptor was taken from a woman in her thirties or forties with acute COVID-19. The sequenced sample consisted of PBMCs or T cells enriched from blood (not recorded which). The chain is built from TRBV7-2 and TRBJ2-2; D is uncertain. The CDR3 is CASSSTGELFF. The CDR3 bases are TGTGCCAGCAGCTCAACCGGGGAGCTGTTTTTT.